The T cell receptor beta chain under discussion was sequenced for a study (dated by TCRdb to 2016 to 2018). This clonotype has a handful of counts. This receptor's antigen is unknown. No base-level quality is on record; no much larger clone is a single base apart. Library method: RT-PCR. Instrument on record: Illumina MiSeq. TCRdb handled the public reads itself, with Q25 trimming in fastp and clone calling in MiXCR, and kept productive beta chains. When rows share a CDR3 protein, they turn into one entry using the most common DNA and genes. Counted in this sample were about 680,000 distinct CDR3 sequences; around 14% of them appeared once. Of the sample, roughly 3.9% falls within the top ten clones. The trim is 3 bases for V and 5 bases for J, with a gap of 7 bases between the germline ends. Counted from cysteine to phenylalanine, this CDR3 has 11 amino acids. Kept here is only the CDR3 DNA, which spans 33 bases and is read in frame from base 1. CDR1 and CDR2 were assigned from the germline V gene (reference sequence) as GTSNPN and SVGIG.

The sequence derives from a female donor in good health, serving as a healthy control. Sequenced: memory CD4+ T cells from blood. The V and J segments used are TRBV30 and TRBJ1-1; no D segment can be confidently identified. The base sequence is TGTGCCTGGAGCCCTACGACTGAAGCTTTCTTT. Its amino acids are CAWSPTTEAFF.